Reported below is one TCR beta chain. The antigen it recognizes is unknown. Base qualities are not at hand, and no much larger clone is one base apart. Other DNA sequences in the same sample also yield this CDR3. Using the deep immunoSEQ assay, multiplex PCR amplified TCR CDR3 regions from genomic DNA. Extracted genomic DNA from each cell subset was distributed evenly across all wells of several immunoSEQ 96-well plates, and each plate was treated as a replicate. Each replicate PCR for sorted subsets received roughly 0.2 ug genomic DNA, equal to roughly 30,000 T cell genomes. The purified libraries were quantified using a Qubit 3.0 fluorometer, sized with a Bioanalyzer 2100, and then quantified again using the KAPA Library Quantification kit. A separate single-read 150-cycle Illumina NextSeq 550 flow cell was used to sequence each immunoSEQ 96-well plate. The study's processing was this. Because the immunoSEQ output held only junctional sequences and lacked quality scores, the filtering could not match the filtering applied to full-length reads. To assign V/J genes and CDR3, sequences were annotated against IMGT germline references using PyIR, a Python wrapper for IgBLAST v1.9. Reads were filtered out if the reads had weak V/J assignments (E-value above 1e-6), no CDR3, stop codons, out-of-frame junctions, or ambiguous translated residues. V3J clonotypes were defined as sequences sharing the same inferred V gene, J gene, and CDR3 amino acid sequence. To compute the percentage overlap between repertoires, the number of shared unique clonotypes was divided by the size of the smaller repertoire. Three approaches were used to assess repertoire richness: RTK rarefaction, the Chao1 estimator, and Recon v2.1 estimates of unobserved clonotypes. For all TCRbeta clonotypes obtained by the gDNA method from a few donors, generation probabilities were computed with OLGA. The clones in this table, taken by TCRdb from immuneACCESS, are in-frame only. Not every clone is retained; where verified, under half of the shortfall comes from an unresolved V gene, and the cause of the rest is unknown. The V and J calls and clone size are taken from that table; D and trimming were inferred from the DNA. The sample yields approximately 1,000,000 clones; approximately 75% were counted once. Approximately 0.95% of the sample is held by the ten biggest clonotypes.

V and J are truncated by 1 base and 3 bases respectively, leaving an intervening sequence of 9 bases. The CDR3 numbers 14 residues from cysteine through phenylalanine. Only CDR3 DNA is held: 42 bases, read in frame from base 1. According to the germline V gene (reference sequence), CDR1 reads LNHNV and CDR2 reads YYDKDF. This sample was included in a study of shared clonotypes between healthy human individuals (TCRdb year 2020). Study-level background: The cohort comprised a couple of women and a few men aged 18 to 49 years. For each donor, CD4 naive and CD4 memory were each run on three plates, CD8 naive on two plates, and CD8 memory on one plate. The study deeply sequenced blood TCR repertoires of roughly five healthy adults to estimate repertoire size and the extent of clonotype sharing between individuals. To increase sequencing depth and limit assay-specific biases, different laboratories used diverse techniques to prepare libraries and sequence TCR repertoires. Leukapheresis yielded between about 0.8 and 8.9 billion PBMCs per donor. Study-wide findings and limitations: Pairwise subsampling indicated that sequencing depth was expected to affect the degree of clonotype sharing among donors. Sampling was restricted to blood, and TCR repertoires in tissue are likely to differ from TCR repertoires in blood. The small number of donors limited the genetic and exposure-history diversity represented. Compared with non-shared clonotypes, clonotypes shared by all four sorted-subset donors had higher generation probabilities. About 5% of naive CD4, around 3.5% of naive CD8, approximately 2% of memory CD4, and over 0.35% of memory CD8 clonotypes were shared across several donors. Naive subsets generally had larger estimated clonotype richness than memory subsets. Even with the large sequencing depth, rarefaction of the sorted-subset datasets indicated that sequencing was incomplete.

The donors were healthy, HIV-negative adults with no recently reported acute infections or vaccinations. Only Caucasian adults living in Nashville, Tennessee, USA were represented among the donors. Magnetic negative selection was used to enrich CD4+ T cells, after which naive cells were positively selected on CD45RA and the negative fraction became the memory subset. After blood collection by leukapheresis, PBMCs were isolated using Ficoll-Histopaque density gradient centrifugation and then cryopreserved in the vapor phase of liquid nitrogen. Purity and quantity of every magnetically sorted T cell population were checked by analytical flow cytometry. From each sorted fraction, genomic DNA was isolated and quantified by UV absorbance on a Nanodrop 2000c.

The chain uses TRBV15 and TRBJ1-1, with the D gene not confidently named. This clonotype originated in a man aged 18 to 30 in good health. Some clones in this sample may be carry-over from other donors' samples. Input material: memory CD4+ T cells from PBMCs. The cell subset or site label here, explained by the study, means: CD45RA-negative fraction. The DNA is TGTGCCACCAGCAGAGGCGGCGCGTACACTGAAGCTTTCTTT. Translated, it gives CATSRGGAYTEAFF.